The clone carrying this TCR beta chain was counted many times. Antigen: not known. The V and J ends lost 0 bases and 3 bases, in that order; junction bases with no gene match: 12. Germline V gene lookup returns CDR1 GTSNPN and CDR2 SVGIG (reference sequence). The CDR3 extends over 19 amino acids. Tagging with unique molecular identifiers was applied to individual cDNA molecules. TCRdb independently ran MiXCR on the 5' RACE reads; one entry per CDR3 protein. The repertoire includes nearly 45,000 distinct CDR3 sequences, approximately 10% of them detected once, and 8% to 10% sits in the top ten. This sample was taken from a study of early T cells in non-severe SARS-CoV-2 infection. Across the whole study: Sequencing used unsorted whole-blood bulk RNA, so chains lack pairing. General observations from the study: Anti-spike CD8 responses were favored in VDJdb matching, and private and CD4 specificities were missed.

The sequenced sample was whole blood. This clonotype was sampled from an adult who was a healthcare worker with PCR-confirmed SARS-CoV-2 infection or an uninfected control (not recorded which). The chain is built from TRBV30 and TRBJ2-6, with 9 bases matching TRBD1. The DNA for the CDR3 is TGTGCCTGGAGTGTACTTAGGACAGGGGCATTCTTTGGGGCCAACGTCCTGACTTTC. Protein sequence: CAWSVLRTGAFFGANVLTF.